There are a few counts of the clone carrying this T cell receptor (beta chain). As yet, its antigen is unknown. The CDR3 is 15 amino acids. The germline V gene encodes CDR1 SGHAT and CDR2 FQNNGV. It was roughly 10 milliliters of peripheral blood that were drawn from each donor. Extracted total RNA amounted to at least 5 micrograms for each sample. Using a J-beta primer mix together with a sample-barcoded 5' primer, a second PCR was run for about 7 to 12 cycles. TCRdb called the 5' RACE reads again in MiXCR, with one record for every CDR3 protein. The sample holds 1.5 million to 2 million distinct CDR3 sequences, roughly 27% seen once. The data belong to a study of blood T cells in healthy people across ages. Study details: In model experiments, template switching was able to capture about one barcoded beta molecule for every two T cells that were present. Study conclusions and caveats: Per million T cells, TCR beta diversity dropped about linearly as age rose.

The chain has TRBV11-2 and TRBJ2-5; tentative D call: TRBD2 (6 bases). The J call may be mistaken, given a closer DNA end match to TRBJ2-7. The clonotype originates from a woman under 40 in good health. The sequenced sample was blood. The CDR3 sequence is CASSLDMRGTLEQYF. In DNA, the CDR3 is TGTGCCAGCAGCTTAGATATGAGAGGGACTCTCGAGCAGTACTTC.